Included here is one T cell receptor (beta chain) sequence, with context. Libraries were prepared by immunoSEQ multiplex PCR; TCRdb keeps only in-frame clonotypes and omits some of them. The profile covers approximately 79,000 clones, with around 93% appearing a single time and about 0.91% taken by the ten largest. The record originates from a study of PD-L1 blockade in urothelial cancer. Time point reported: peripheral blood 6 weeks after treatment start. The clonotype originates from a woman aged 80 or over with urothelial cancer. The sequencing used PBMCs, collected around atezolizumab (anti-PD-L1) treatment.

This chain's CDR3 is CASGPDRGRETQYF. DNA for the CDR3: TGTGCCAGTGGACCGGACAGGGGGCGAGAGACCCAGTACTTC. The rearrangement uses TRBV19 and TRBJ2-5; 11 bases line up with TRBD1. Unmatched junction bases numbered 6, after V lost 8 bases and J lost 4 bases. Germline CDR1 reads LNHDA; CDR2 reads SQIVND (reference sequence). The CDR3 has 14 amino acids.